One sample yielded the 26 T cell receptor beta chains listed below, sequenced in a study of post-analysis software for immune sequencing data. Study-level results: Several TRBV segments (TRBV5-6, TRBV5-1 and TRBV20-1 among them) occurred more frequently in patients than in controls.

Libraries were made from TCR beta cDNA, and they carried unique molecular identifiers. TCRdb fed the PCR reads into MiXCR, producing one record per CDR3 protein. The repertoire holds about 820,000 distinct CDR3 sequences, with around 53% as singletons. These TCRs are of unknown antigen specificity. Sequencing was carried out using blood. The receptors shown here come from a girl under 18 with multiple sclerosis.

The V and J genes are TRBV27 and TRBJ2-6; 8 bases map to TRBD1. Germline lookup yields CDR1 MNHEY and CDR2 SMNVEV (reference sequence). V dropped 8 bases and J dropped 0; count of bases not matched to a gene: 3. This CDR3 region has 15 residues. The CDR3 loop reads CASRDRSSGANVLTF. The CDR3 bases are TGTGCCAGCCGGGACAGGTCCTCTGGGGCCAACGTCCTGACTTTC.

As concerns this clonotype: At one end the junction does not follow the germline gene, possibly because of a read error. This chain joins TRBV12-3 or TRBV12-4 and TRBJ2-1, with unresolved D. The CDR3 has 17 residues. In DNA, the CDR3 is TGTGCCGGCAGTCCCCCGAGTTCATCCTTATCCTACAATGAGCAGTTCTTC. This codes for CAGSPPSSSLSYNEQFF.

This clonotype has only a few counts. The chain combines TRBV15 with TRBJ2-6; 7 bases fit TRBD1. With V trimmed by 7 bases and J by 0 bases, 6 bases remained unmatched. The CDR3 is 16 residues long. Germline CDR1 reads LNHNV; CDR2 reads YYDKDF (reference sequence). The CDR3, as DNA: TGTGCCACCACCAACAGGGGAAACTCTGGGGCCAACGTCCTGACTTTC. Translating it yields CATTNRGNSGANVLTF.

The chain couples TRBV20-1 to TRBJ2-3, with 13 positions matching TRBD2. V gave up 3 bases and J gave up 2 bases; unmatched junction bases: 8. Germline values: CDR1 DFQATT, CDR2 SNEGSKA (reference sequence). The CDR3 consists of 17 residues. CDR3 nucleotides: TGCAGTGCTAGTTTACTAGCGGGGGGGTCCATCACAGATACGCAGTATTTT. Residues: CSASLLAGGSITDTQYF.

The CDR3 sequence is CASSPRRDTSNQPQHF. As DNA, the CDR3 is TGTGCCAGCAGTCCCAGACGGGACACTAGCAATCAGCCCCAGCATTTT. The gene calls are TRBV12-3 or TRBV12-4 and TRBJ1-5; TRBD1 might be the D (6 bases). Trimming pared 5 bases from V and 0 bases from J, leaving 14 bases between. The CDR3 loop spans 16 amino acids.

This clonotype showed up just a few times. The chain recombines TRBV29-1 with TRBJ1-6; D unresolved. Germline V gene sequence: CDR1 SQVTM, CDR2 ANQGSEA. V gave up 2 bases and J gave up 11 bases, with 7 bases separating them. CDR3 length: 11 residues. CDR3 coding DNA: TGCAGCGTTGAACACGGGGCACCCCTCCACTTT. It encodes CSVEHGAPLHF.

The chain employs TRBV5-1 and TRBJ2-4; possibly TRBD1 for D (5 bases). The V and J ends lost 4 bases and 0 bases respectively, with 14 bases between them. Germline CDR1 is SGHRS and CDR2 is YFSETQ. The CDR3 has 16 amino acids. DNA for the CDR3: TGCGCCAGCAGCCTCCTGGGGCAGGCAGCCAAAAACATTCAGTACTTC. Encoded protein: CASSLLGQAAKNIQYF.

The rearrangement joins TRBV20-1 to TRBJ2-4, with TRBD1 identical over 9 bases. Germline CDR1 DFQATT, CDR2 SNEGSKA (reference sequence). The CDR3 totals 13 residues. Trimming removed 6 bases from V and 2 bases from J; junction bases left unmatched: 2. CDR3 sequence reads: CSAGQGTKNIQYF. The CDR3 DNA follows: TGCAGTGCAGGACAGGGGACCAAAAACATTCAGTACTTC.

This chain joins TRBV2 and TRBJ1-2, with no clear D. Germline V CDR1 and CDR2: SNHLY, FYNNEI. The CDR3 is 14 residues long. Trimming cost V 1 base and J 0 bases, with 6 bases left between them. CDR3 nucleotide sequence: TGTGCCAGCAGTGAAGACCGGACTAACTATGGCTACACCTTC. Translated: CASSEDRTNYGYTF.

This clonotype has only a few counts. V is TRBV5-1 and J is TRBJ1-1; D remains ambiguous. Germline lookup yields CDR1 SGHRS and CDR2 YFSETQ. V lost 0 bases, J lost 4 bases, and 7 bases lay in between. The CDR3 length is 13 residues. CDR3 DNA: TGCGCCAGCAGCTTGGCCGTGGGCACTGAAGCTTTCTTT. Encoded protein: CASSLAVGTEAFF.

This chain uses TRBV7-2 with TRBJ2-6; 10 bases are shared with TRBD2. The CDR3 length is 21 residues. With 0 bases clipped from V and 0 bases from J, the junction kept 11 bases outside the gene matches. Germline V gives CDR1 SGHTA, CDR2 FQGNSA. CDR3 nucleotide sequence: TGTGCCAGCAGCTTAGCCGGGACTAGCGTTCGTTCGGTCTCTGGGGCCAACGTCCTGACTTTC. Translating gives CASSLAGTSVRSVSGANVLTF.

This rearrangement joins TRBV29-1 to TRBJ1-1; D unclear. Germline values: CDR1 SQVTM, CDR2 ANQGSEA. The CDR3 covers 13 residues. V was clipped by 2 bases and J by 5 bases, with 12 bases between them. CDR3 coding DNA: TGCAGCGTTGAAAAGGGCCGGCGTACTGAAGCTTTCTTT. Encoded protein: CSVEKGRRTEAFF.

This clonotype was counted a few times. The junction shows a germline mismatch at one end, possibly a read error. V usage is TRBV5-1 and J usage is TRBJ1-5, with D possibly TRBD1 on 5 matching bases. Per the germline V gene, CDR1 is SGHRS and CDR2 is YFSETQ. This CDR3 contains 14 residues. In DNA, the CDR3 is TGTGCCAGCAGTTTAGACAGAAGCAATCAGCCCCAGCATTTT. Encoded protein: CASSLDRSNQPQHF.

The chain joins TRBV12-3 or TRBV12-4 to TRBJ2-3, with D possibly TRBD2 on 6 matching bases. The V and J ends lost 4 bases and 6 bases respectively, with 14 bases between them. This CDR3 region has 14 residues. The CDR3 loop is CASSSGLRQDTQYF. The CDR3 DNA follows: TGTGCCAGCAGTTCGGGACTTCGTCAGGATACGCAGTATTTT.

This clonotype occurred a few times. The chain recombines TRBV5-1 with TRBJ2-7; 9 bases map to TRBD1. Germline loops: CDR1 SGHRS, CDR2 YFSETQ. The CDR3 length is 14 residues. V lost 4 bases and J lost 3; bases outside the gene matches: 5. The CDR3 coding sequence is TGCGCCAGCAGCCTTGGGACAGGGCACTACGAGCAGTACTTC. This sequence encodes CASSLGTGHYEQYF.

This clonotype was seen only a few times. The chain is built from TRBV10-3 and TRBJ2-7; D is perhaps TRBD2 (6 bases). Germline CDR1 and CDR2: ENHRY and SYGVKD. The CDR3 consists of 13 residues. The V and J ends lost 4 bases and 5 bases respectively, with 12 bases between them. Written as DNA, the CDR3 is TGTGCCATCAGTGCCGCTAGGACTAACGAGCAGTACTTC. It yields the protein CAISAARTNEQYF.

The V call is TRBV12-3 or TRBV12-4, the J call TRBJ2-4, with TRBD1 matching over 7 bases. This CDR3 comprises 15 residues. V shed 5 bases and J 9 bases; nucleotides not matched to a gene: 13. CDR3 region: CASSNPGTGDVIQYF. The CDR3 DNA sequence: TGTGCCAGCAGTAATCCCGGAACAGGGGATGTCATTCAGTACTTC.

V is TRBV5-6 and J is TRBJ2-3, with D possibly being TRBD1 or TRBD2 (6 bases each). The germline CDR1 and CDR2 sequences are SGHDT and YYEEEE. This CDR3 is built from 14 residues. V lost 6 bases and J lost 6, with 17 bases in between. CDR3 in amino acids: CASIDLGGGDTQYF. In DNA form, the CDR3 reads TGTGCCAGCATCGATCTGGGGGGCGGGGATACGCAGTATTTT.

As concerns this clonotype: The junction does not match germline at one end; this may be a read error. This chain joins TRBV7-9 and TRBJ2-1; the match to TRBD1 covers 9 bases. The CDR3 length is 15 residues. Germline assignment: CDR1 SEHNR and CDR2 FQNEAQ (reference sequence). The CDR3 loop reads CAGSTDRGVYNEQFF. Written as DNA, the CDR3 is TGTGCCGGCAGCACCGACAGGGGGGTTTACAATGAGCAGTTCTTC.

CDR3 DNA sequence: TGTGCCATCAGCGGACTGGGAATTTCCTACGAGCAGTACTTC. This gives the protein CAISGLGISYEQYF. The rearrangement links TRBV10-3 to TRBJ2-7; D is possibly TRBD2 (5 bases). The germline V gene encodes CDR1 ENHRY and CDR2 SYGVKD. This CDR3 region has 14 residues. The V end was cut by 6 bases, the J end by 1 base, with 13 bases between.

The rearrangement joins TRBV12-3 or TRBV12-4 to TRBJ2-7; a weak D match, TRBD1 (6 bases). The V gene lost 4 bases and the J gene lost 0 bases, with 7 bases spanning the gap. The CDR3 spans 13 residues. The CDR3 sequence: CASSWDNSYEQYF. In DNA, the CDR3 is TGTGCCAGCAGTTGGGACAACTCCTACGAGCAGTACTTC.

The chain links TRBV20-1 to TRBJ2-3, with TRBD2 matching 9 bases. This CDR3 region has 16 residues. Trimming removed 0 bases from V and 5 bases from J; junction bases left unmatched: 9. Germline CDR1 and CDR2: DFQATT and SNEGSKA (reference sequence). CDR3 sequence (DNA): TGCAGTGCTAGAGATCTTGGCGGGAGGGCCGGAGATACGCAGTATTTT. Encoded protein: CSARDLGGRAGDTQYF.

The rearrangement joins TRBV20-1 to TRBJ2-3; TRBD2 matches 8 bases. The CDR3 is 16 residues long. V was clipped by 2 bases and J by 2 bases; unmatched bases: 9. Germline V gene data show CDR1 as DFQATT and CDR2 as SNEGSKA (reference sequence). The CDR3 bases are TGCAGTGCTAGAAAAATTGGACTAGCCTACACAGATACGCAGTATTTT. It is translated as CSARKIGLAYTDTQYF.

The V call is TRBV5-1, the J call TRBJ2-4; tentatively, D is TRBD1 (5 bases). Between the trimmed V and J ends, which lost 2 bases and 1 base, there was a span of 16 bases. From germline, CDR1 is SGHRS and CDR2 YFSETQ. The length of the CDR3 is 17 residues. CDR3 region: CASSFSTGPSAKNIQYF. CDR3 bases: TGCGCCAGCAGCTTCTCTACAGGCCCGTCTGCCAAAAACATTCAGTACTTC.

The chain carries TRBV5-1 and TRBJ2-3; 9 bases are a match to TRBD2. The CDR3 runs 17 residues. Trimming removed 5 bases from V and 2 bases from J; junction bases left unmatched: 12. Looked up from germline, CDR1 is SGHRS and CDR2 is YFSETQ. CDR3 nucleotides: TGCGCCAGCAGTCGAGCCCCTAAGCGGGGGGACACAGATACGCAGTATTTT. Protein: CASSRAPKRGDTDTQYF.

This clonotype was observed a few times. The gene calls are TRBV27 and TRBJ2-5; 10 positions agree with TRBD2. This CDR3 contains 14 residues. V lost 5 bases to trimming and J lost 3 bases; unmatched junction nucleotides: 3. The V gene's germline CDR1 is MNHEY and CDR2 SMNVEV (reference sequence). The CDR3 DNA follows: TGTGCCAGCAGTCGGACTAGCGGCAAAGAGACCCAGTACTTC. Translating it yields CASSRTSGKETQYF.